One and the same sample provided the 32 T cell receptor beta chains below, sequenced in a study of CD8+ T cells in alopecia areata. As the sequencing template, cDNA was produced by extracting RNA and reverse transcribing it. TCRdb keeps only in-frame clones here, not all; method: immunoSEQ multiplex PCR. This table has under 25,000 clones, 50% to 75% appearing once. Stated treatment: oral pan-JAK inhibitor, 5-10 mg twice daily. Both peripheral blood and punch biopsies of lesional scalp skin were obtained from patients who had alopecia areata. The sequencing used skin, collected at week 4, from a patient treated with tofacitinib. The receptors come from a human donor with alopecia areata.

The table lists this clone with a few counts. V and J are TRBV5-1 and TRBJ2-3, with D possibly TRBD2 on 6 matching bases. Germline V gene sequence: CDR1 SGHRS, CDR2 YFSETQ. Trimming took off 5 bases at V and 2 bases at J, with 18 bases between the two ends. The CDR3 has 16 amino acids. The CDR3 DNA sequence: TGCGCCAGCAGTCTCCATGGGCGGGGAGTCACAGATACGCAGTATTTT. Translation gives CASSLHGRGVTDTQYF.

The chain recombines TRBV4-1 with TRBJ1-5; D is perhaps TRBD1 (6 bases). The CDR3 is 14 residues long. Germline V CDR1 and CDR2: MGHRA, YSYEKL. Trimming removed 5 bases from V and 2 bases from J, with 10 bases in between. This CDR3 reads CASSSRTGNQPQHF. The CDR3 DNA is TGCGCCAGCAGCTCACGGACAGGCAATCAGCCCCAGCATTTT.

J is TRBJ1-1 and V is TRBV7-3; D gene ambiguous. Trimming shortened V by 5 bases and J by 3 bases, and 7 bases separated the two germline ends. Germline loops: CDR1 SGHTA, CDR2 FQGTGA. This CDR3 has 12 amino acids. CDR3 nucleotides: TGTGCCAGCAGCCCGGCGGACACTGAAGCTTTCTTT. This translates into CASSPADTEAFF.

V and J are TRBV6-6 and TRBJ2-3; D is unresolved. Germline CDR1 MNHNY, CDR2 SVGAGI (reference sequence). V lost 2 bases and J lost 2, with 11 bases in between. There are 15 residues in the CDR3. DNA of the CDR3: TGTGCCAGCAGTTACGGCGATACAGCCACAGATACGCAGTATTTT. This translates into CASSYGDTATDTQYF.

The CDR3 sequence is CASSLVPPRGFRNQPQHF. CDR3 DNA sequence: TGTGCCAGCAGTTTAGTCCCTCCCAGGGGGTTTCGTAATCAGCCCCAGCATTTT. The chain combines TRBV28 with TRBJ1-5; TRBD1 matches 7 bases. The CDR3 consists of 18 residues. Germline V gene data show CDR1 as MDHEN and CDR2 as SYDVKM. J gave up 4 bases and V 2 bases, and 14 bases lay outside the gene matches. Variable domain in full (rest from reference TRBV28 and TRBJ1-5): DVKVTQSSRYLVKRTGEKVFLECVQDMDHENMFWYRQDPGLGLRLIYFSYDVKMKEKGDIPEGYSVSREKKERFSLILESASTNQTSMYLCASSLVPPRGFRNQPQHFGDGTRLSIL.

This clone turned up a few times. The rearrangement uses TRBV4-3 and TRBJ2-1; D possibly corresponds to TRBD1 (5 bases). This CDR3 region has 17 residues. The germline V gene encodes CDR1 LGHNA and CDR2 YSLEER. V was shortened by 3 bases and J by 3 bases, with 18 bases between the two germline ends. The CDR3 reads CASSQGPTPTGYNEQFF. The CDR3 bases are TGCGCCAGCAGCCAGGGGCCGACCCCCACAGGCTACAATGAGCAGTTCTTC.

A note on this clone: A junction boundary mismatches the germline segment, possibly from a read error. The CDR3 bases are TGTGCCAGCAGTTTAGGCATTTATTTCGGGGGCAAGGAGAATTTT. Its protein product is CASSLGIYFGGKENF. This rearrangement joins TRBV27 to TRBJ1-3, with TRBD1 as a possible D gene (6 bases). Germline lookup yields CDR1 MNHEY and CDR2 SMNVEV (reference sequence). CDR3 length: 15 residues.

The chain employs TRBV10-3 and TRBJ2-7; TRBD2 matches at 8 bases. This CDR3 spans 15 amino acids. CDR1 is ENHRY, CDR2 SYGVKD, per germline. Trimming took 0 bases from V and 6 from J; bases not matched to a gene: 7. DNA for the CDR3: TGTGCCATCAGTGAGTCAGGCGGGGGGATTGGCGAGCAGTACTTC. Its protein product is CAISESGGGIGEQYF.

The chain combines TRBV5-4 with TRBJ2-4, with 11 bases lining up with TRBD2. V was clipped by 0 bases and J by 0 bases; unmatched bases: 11. From germline, CDR1 is SGHNT and CDR2 YYREEE (reference sequence). The CDR3 has 20 residues. Here the CDR3 DNA reads TGTGCCAGCAGCTTGGCCTCCACTAGCGGGGGAACTCTAGCCAAAAACATTCAGTACTTC. The encoded protein is CASSLASTSGGTLAKNIQYF.

This chain uses TRBV5-7 with TRBJ2-3, with 9 bases that match TRBD2. TRBV5-7 belongs to the ORF category, with a function that is uncertain. This CDR3 has 16 amino acids. V shed 8 bases, J shed 0 bases, and the junction held 10 bases outside the gene matches. CDR3 region: CASLLAGGPSTDTQYF. The DNA of the CDR3 is TGTGCCAGTCTCCTGGCGGGGGGGCCGAGCACAGATACGCAGTATTTT.

This sequence joins TRBV28 and TRBJ2-3; 13 nucleotides match TRBD2. The CDR3 is 20 amino acids. V lost 3 bases, J lost 0 bases, and 12 bases stayed unmatched. Germline V gives CDR1 MDHEN, CDR2 SYDVKM. This CDR3 reads CASSFGLLAGGELSTDTQYF. The CDR3 coding sequence is TGTGCCAGCAGTTTTGGGTTACTAGCGGGGGGGGAACTGAGCACAGATACGCAGTATTTT.

Worth noting for this clone: Within the sample, other DNA sequences also encode this same CDR3. The gene calls are TRBV6-1 and TRBJ1-6, with D uncertain. CDR1 MNHNS and CDR2 SASEGT come from the germline V gene. With 6 bases removed from V and 10 bases from J, the gap between germline ends came to 16 bases. This CDR3 is built from 14 residues. CDR3 amino acids: CASREDGVGSPLHF. CDR3 in DNA: TGTGCCAGCAGAGAGGACGGGGTGGGGTCACCCCTCCACTTT.

The rearrangement links TRBV7-2 to TRBJ2-3, with TRBD2 matching over 12 bases. The CDR3 covers 15 residues. The V gene's germline CDR1 is SGHTA and CDR2 FQGNSA. The trim removed 2 bases at V and 4 bases at J, leaving 1 base unmatched. The CDR3 region has the DNA TGTGCCAGCAGCTTACTAGCGGGGGGGTCAGATACGCAGTATTTT. This codes for CASSLLAGGSDTQYF.

The chain has TRBV6-4 and TRBJ1-5; maybe TRBD1 (6 bases). V lost 6 bases and J 3 bases, leaving 18 bases between the germline ends. The CDR3 has 16 amino acids. Per the germline V gene, CDR1 is MRHNA and CDR2 is SNTAGT. CDR3 loop: CASRGGNRDFNQPQHF. CDR3 DNA: TGTGCCAGCAGGGGTGGGAACAGGGATTTCAATCAGCCCCAGCATTTT.

The genes are TRBV10-3 and TRBJ1-2; a weak D match, TRBD1 (6 bases). Germline V lookup: CDR1 ENHRY, CDR2 SYGVKD. V was shortened by 4 bases and J by 7 bases, with 16 bases between the two germline ends. This CDR3 has 14 amino acids. CDR3: CAISGDASRGGYTF. For the CDR3, the DNA is TGTGCCATCAGTGGGGACGCCTCCAGGGGTGGCTACACCTTC.

The chain is built from TRBV27 and TRBJ2-1; TRBD1 matches at 7 bases. CDR1 and CDR2 from the germline V gene are MNHEY and SMNVEV (reference sequence). The CDR3 totals 16 residues. V gave up 5 bases and J gave up 4 bases; unmatched junction bases: 11. The chain's CDR3 is CASSPHPGTAYNEQFF. The CDR3 region has the DNA TGTGCCAGCAGTCCCCATCCCGGGACAGCTTACAATGAGCAGTTCTTC.

This clone was picked up one time. The chain combines TRBV19 with TRBJ1-1; no clear D. From germline, CDR1 is LNHDA and CDR2 SQIVND (reference sequence). This CDR3 is 11 amino acids long. The germline V and J ends were trimmed by 8 bases and 0 bases, with 4 bases remaining between them. The CDR3 DNA reads as TGTGCCAGTCGGTTGAACACTGAAGCTTTCTTT. It translates to CASRLNTEAFF.

This chain joins TRBV7-8 and TRBJ2-5; 7 nucleotides match TRBD1. The V gene's germline CDR1 is SGHVS and CDR2 FQNEAQ. The CDR3 consists of 17 residues. The V segment lost 4 bases and the J segment 2 bases; nucleotides outside the gene matches: 13. This CDR3 is CASSSGTELQVQETQYF. The DNA for the CDR3 is TGTGCCAGCAGCTCTGGGACAGAACTACAAGTACAAGAGACCCAGTACTTC.

The chain recombines TRBV11-2 with TRBJ2-1; 8 bases line up with TRBD1. The J segment lost 4 bases and the V segment lost 5 bases, leaving 10 bases of the junction unmatched. The CDR3 has 16 residues. From germline, CDR1 is SGHAT and CDR2 FQNNGV. The CDR3 here is CASSPTGQGVYNEQFF. The DNA of the CDR3 is TGTGCCAGCAGCCCGACAGGACAGGGCGTATACAATGAGCAGTTCTTC.

The rearrangement joins TRBV18 to TRBJ2-7; D not resolved. The CDR3 has 15 amino acids. CDR1 is KGHSH and CDR2 is LQKENI in the germline V gene. Trimming removed 7 bases from V and 0 bases from J, with 16 bases in between. The CDR3 DNA is TGTGCCAGCTTGACTGAGTCAGTTCGCTCCTACGAGCAGTACTTC. Amino acid sequence: CASLTESVRSYEQYF. The full variable domain, with the rest looked up from reference TRBV18 and TRBJ2-7, is NAGVMQNPRHLVRRRGQEARLRCSPMKGHSHVYWYRQLPEEGLKFMVYLQKENIIDESGMPKERFSAEFPKEGPSILRIQQVVRGDSAAYFCASLTESVRSYEQYFGPGTRLTVT.

Only a few counts were recorded for this clone. The chain carries TRBV7-2 and TRBJ1-2; D not certain. The CDR3 has 15 residues. The V end was cut by 4 bases, the J end by 4 bases, with 16 bases between. Germline assignment: CDR1 SGHTA and CDR2 FQGNSA. In nucleotides, the CDR3 is TGTGCCAGCAGCTCCCGAGCCACAGATCCCTATGGCTACACCTTC. It codes for CASSSRATDPYGYTF.

The chain uses TRBV5-5 and TRBJ1-2, with unresolved D. Trimming shortened V by 0 bases and J by 9 bases, and 18 bases separated the two germline ends. The CDR3 totals 15 residues. Germline values: CDR1 SGHKS, CDR2 YYEKEE (reference sequence). The CDR3 coding sequence is TGTGCCAGCAGCTTGGGTACTCGGCCGGACGGTAGCTACACCTTC. It yields the protein CASSLGTRPDGSYTF.

The chain carries TRBV7-9 and TRBJ2-7; no reliable D call. Deletions cut 7 bases from V and 1 base from J, with 11 bases between. Germline V CDR1 and CDR2: SEHNR, FQNEAQ (reference sequence). There are 13 residues in the CDR3. This CDR3 reads CASTIGESYEQYF. CDR3 sequence (DNA): TGTGCCAGCACAATTGGTGAATCCTACGAGCAGTACTTC. Complete variable domain (other parts from reference TRBV7-9 and TRBJ2-7): DTGVSQNPRHKITKRGQNVTFRCDPISEHNRLYWYRQTLGQGPEFLTYFQNEAQLEKSRLLSDRFSAERPKGSFSTLEIQRTEQGDSAMYLCASTIGESYEQYFGPGTRLTVT.

The rearrangement joins TRBV29-1 to TRBJ2-3; TRBD1 matches 8 bases. This CDR3 region has 13 residues. The germline V gene has CDR1 SQVTM and CDR2 ANQGSEA. With V trimmed by 4 bases and J by 2 bases, 2 bases remained unmatched. Here the CDR3 DNA reads TGCAGCGTTGGGCAGGGGGCCACAGATACGCAGTATTTT. It encodes CSVGQGATDTQYF.

Relative to its sample, this clone is large. This chain joins TRBV5-1 and TRBJ2-1; tentative D call: TRBD1 (5 bases). Deletions cut 4 bases from V and 10 bases from J, with 12 bases between. This CDR3 contains 12 residues. CDR1 is SGHRS, CDR2 YFSETQ, per germline. In DNA form, the CDR3 reads TGCGCCAGCAGCCGCCAGGACACAGAGCAGTTCTTC. As protein: CASSRQDTEQFF.

This chain uses TRBV5-6 with TRBJ1-5, with unresolved D. Trimming took off 3 bases at V and 0 bases at J, with 16 bases between the two ends. This CDR3 is 17 amino acids long. Germline CDR1 SGHDT, CDR2 YYEEEE. DNA of the CDR3: TGTGCCAGCAGCTCCCCGGGCCCAGACAATAGCAATCAGCCCCAGCATTTT. Residues: CASSSPGPDNSNQPQHF.

Concerning this clone: Its ends do not fully match the called genes, so a read error is possible. V usage is TRBV7-7 and J usage is TRBJ2-5; 9 nucleotides agree with TRBD2. CDR1 and CDR2 from the germline V gene are SSHAT and FNYEAQ (reference sequence). The CDR3 is made up of 15 amino acids. CDR3 nucleotides: TGTGCTAGCAGCTTATCTAGCGGGGAGCAAGAGACCCAGTACTTC. It translates to CASSLSSGEQETQYF.

The gene calls are TRBV11-2 and TRBJ1-1; the D gene is possibly TRBD1 (5 bases). V lost 0 bases and J 1 base, leaving 9 bases between the germline ends. The CDR3 loop spans 15 amino acids. Germline CDR1 and CDR2: SGHAT and FQNNGV. CDR3: CASSLDPGGNTEAFF. CDR3 bases: TGTGCCAGCAGCTTAGATCCCGGGGGGAACACTGAAGCTTTCTTT.

The chain recombines TRBV7-6 with TRBJ1-1; TRBD1 might be the D (5 bases). This CDR3 is built from 14 residues. With 4 bases removed from V and 4 bases from J, the gap between germline ends came to 13 bases. Looked up from germline, CDR1 is SGHVS and CDR2 is FNYEAQ. The CDR3 DNA reads as TGTGCCAGCAGCTCCGTTGGGGCTGCCACTGAAGCTTTCTTT. This gives the protein CASSSVGAATEAFF.

V and J are TRBV9 and TRBJ2-1; TRBD1 is a possible D gene (5 bases). This CDR3 comprises 15 residues. Germline lookup yields CDR1 SGDLS and CDR2 YYNGEE. V gave up 4 bases and J gave up 8 bases, with 19 bases separating them. The CDR3 spells CASSPAPGPPYEQFF. In DNA form, the CDR3 reads TGTGCCAGCAGCCCCGCTCCAGGGCCGCCCTATGAGCAGTTCTTC.

This clone was found a few times. The chain is built from TRBV5-5 and TRBJ1-1; 8 nucleotides agree with TRBD1. Germline V gives CDR1 SGHKS, CDR2 YYEKEE (reference sequence). CDR3 length equals 16 residues. Trimming removed 2 bases from V and 0 bases from J; junction bases left unmatched: 6. For the CDR3, the DNA is TGTGCCAGCAGCTTACAGACAGGGGTAATGAACACTGAAGCTTTCTTT. Translating gives CASSLQTGVMNTEAFF.

V and J are TRBV9 and TRBJ1-6, with D possibly TRBD1 on 5 matching bases. Germline lookup yields CDR1 SGDLS and CDR2 YYNGEE. V was cut by 3 bases and J by 7 bases, with 8 bases left in between. This CDR3 is 13 amino acids long. CDR3 residues: CASSDRQNSPLHF. In nucleotides, the CDR3 is TGTGCCAGCAGCGACCGACAGAATTCACCCCTCCACTTT.